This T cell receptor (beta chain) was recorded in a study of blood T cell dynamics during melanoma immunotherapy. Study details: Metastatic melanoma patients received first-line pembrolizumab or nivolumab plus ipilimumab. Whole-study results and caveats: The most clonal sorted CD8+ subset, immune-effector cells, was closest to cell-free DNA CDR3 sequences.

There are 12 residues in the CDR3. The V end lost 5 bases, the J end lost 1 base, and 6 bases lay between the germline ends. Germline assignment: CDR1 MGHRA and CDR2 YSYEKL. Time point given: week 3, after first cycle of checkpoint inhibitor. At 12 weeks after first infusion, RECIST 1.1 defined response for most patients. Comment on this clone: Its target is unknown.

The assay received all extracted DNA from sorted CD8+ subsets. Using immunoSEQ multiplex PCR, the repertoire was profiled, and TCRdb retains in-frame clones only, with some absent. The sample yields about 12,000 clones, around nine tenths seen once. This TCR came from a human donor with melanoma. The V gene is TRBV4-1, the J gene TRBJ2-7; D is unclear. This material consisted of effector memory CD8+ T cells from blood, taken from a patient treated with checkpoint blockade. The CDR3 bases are TGCGCCAGCAGCGCAGAATCCTACGAGCAGTACTTC. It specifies CASSAESYEQYF.